This T cell receptor (beta chain) came from a study of shared clonotypes between healthy human individuals. The germline gives CDR1 MNHEY, CDR2 SMNVEV (reference sequence). The CDR3 is 15 residues long. Trimming shortened V by 5 bases and J by 6 bases, and 17 bases separated the two germline ends. Several immunoSEQ plates received, in even portions, the genomic DNA of each subset. Repertoires were generated with immunoSEQ multiplex PCR, while TCRdb's copy carries only in-frame clones and drops some. The data hold 2 million to 3 million clones, with roughly 93% observed a single time. The clonotype originates from a man between 18 and 29 years old in good health. Some clones in this sample may be carry-over from other donors' samples. Sequencing input: naive CD4+ T cells from PBMCs. Subset in this sample: CD45RA+ positively selected. The chain links TRBV27 to TRBJ1-5; TRBD1 might be the D (6 bases). CDR3 nucleotide sequence: TGTGCCAGCAGTACCCGAGCAGGGGCCCTTCAGCCCCAGCATTTT. As protein: CASSTRAGALQPQHF.